The 16 T cell receptor beta chains below come from one sample, sequenced in a study of T cells in Graves' hyperthyroidism and ophthalmopathy. Researchers took RNA transcripts and amplified the TCR beta CDR3 regions from them. Researchers ran a first-round RT-PCR on the TCR CDR3 using the HTBI primer set. TCRdb re-called the multiplex PCR reads through MiXCR, storing one row per CDR3 protein. The repertoire includes hundreds of thousands of distinct CDR3 sequences, about 15% of them detected once, and around a third sits in the top ten. Input material: blood. Receptor source: a woman aged 25-40 years with Graves' hyperthyroidism.

This clonotype has just a few counts. This sequence joins TRBV7-8 and TRBJ2-3, with D unresolved. Looked up from germline, CDR1 is SGHVS and CDR2 is FQNEAQ. Trimming pared 4 bases from V and 3 bases from J, leaving 17 bases between. The CDR3 contains 16 residues. The chain's CDR3 is CASSSYRAGGTDTQYF. Written as DNA, the CDR3 is TGTGCCAGCAGCTCCTATAGGGCCGGTGGGACAGATACGCAGTATTTT. The whole variable domain, remainder taken from reference TRBV7-8 and TRBJ2-3, is GAGVSQSPRYKVAKRGQDVALRCDPISGHVSLFWYQQALGQGPEFLTYFQNEAQLDKSGLPSDRFFAERPEGSVSTLKIQRTQQEDSAVYLCASSSYRAGGTDTQYFGPGTRLTVL.

This clonotype has at least ten counts. The CDR3 spells CASSGRLLELFF. The CDR3 nucleotides are TGTGCCAGCAGCGGACGGTTGTTAGAACTGTTTTTT. V usage is TRBV28 and J usage is TRBJ1-4; D call uncertain. The CDR3 is 12 amino acids. The germline CDR1 and CDR2 sequences are MDHEN and SYDVKM. Trimming removed 6 bases at V and 12 bases at J, with 14 bases between.

In DNA form, the CDR3 reads TGCAGCGTTGATGTGGGGATTAGCCAGACCCAGTACTTC. This gives the protein CSVDVGISQTQYF. The chain links TRBV29-1 to TRBJ2-5, with D hard to call. Trimming stripped 3 bases from V and 6 bases from J, with 14 bases between. The V gene's germline CDR1 is SQVTM and CDR2 ANQGSEA. CDR3 length: 13 residues. The variable domain in full, with the rest retrieved from reference TRBV29-1 and TRBJ2-5, is SAVISQKPSRDICQRGTSLTIQCQVDSQVTMMFWYRQQPGQSLTLIATANQGSEATYESGFVIDKFPISRPNLTFSTLTVSNMSPEDSSIYLCSVDVGISQTQYFGPGTRLLVL.

This clonotype was counted only a few times. The rearrangement links TRBV25-1 to TRBJ2-7, with D possibly being TRBD2 (5 bases). Trimming took off 3 bases at V and 2 bases at J, with 11 bases between the two ends. There are 14 residues in the CDR3. CDR1 is MGHDK, CDR2 SYGVNS, per germline. CDR3 DNA sequence: TGTGCCAGCAGTGATCTAGCTCAGACCTACGAGCAGTACTTC. Translation: CASSDLAQTYEQYF.

The chain employs TRBV10-3 and TRBJ1-3; no clear D gene. The CDR3 has 14 residues. The V gene lost 2 bases and the J gene lost 4 bases, with 9 bases spanning the gap. The germline CDR1 and CDR2 sequences are ENHRY and SYGVKD. The CDR3 DNA reads as TGTGCCATCAGTGAGGAAGGGTTCGGAAACACCATATATTTT. Amino acid sequence: CAISEEGFGNTIYF.

CDR3: CASSTQGVRETQYF. The CDR3 DNA sequence: TGTGCCAGCAGTACCCAGGGGGTCCGGGAGACCCAGTACTTC. The rearrangement uses TRBV7-2 and TRBJ2-5; 7 bases are shared with TRBD1. Germline values: CDR1 SGHTA, CDR2 FQGNSA. V shed 6 bases, J shed 5 bases, and the junction held 9 bases outside the gene matches. The CDR3 loop spans 14 amino acids.

In its sample, this clonotype was seen many times. The gene calls are TRBV20-1 and TRBJ2-7, with D perhaps matching TRBD1 (6 bases). Germline V gene sequence: CDR1 DFQATT, CDR2 SNEGSKA (reference sequence). V gave up 1 base and J gave up 9 bases, with 10 bases separating them. The CDR3 contains 11 residues. CDR3 in amino acids: CSARAPGVQYF. CDR3 nucleotide sequence: TGCAGTGCTAGAGCCCCAGGGGTGCAGTACTTC.

This clonotype was found many times. This chain uses TRBV28 with TRBJ2-3; 7 bases align to TRBD2. CDR3 length equals 13 residues. Germline assignment: CDR1 MDHEN and CDR2 SYDVKM. After removal of 8 bases from V and 5 bases from J, the junction contained 7 bases not matched to a gene. The CDR3 is CASGAGLGDTQYF. The CDR3 DNA is TGTGCCAGCGGAGCGGGATTGGGAGATACGCAGTATTTT.

This clonotype was recorded many times. The rearrangement uses TRBV2 and TRBJ2-2, with unresolved D. CDR3 length: 18 amino acids. The V gene's germline CDR1 is SNHLY and CDR2 FYNNEI. Trimming left V 1 base short and J 1 base short, with 16 bases between. The CDR3 loop reads CASSEDSEWNGNTGELFF. The CDR3 bases are TGTGCCAGCAGTGAAGATTCGGAGTGGAACGGGAACACCGGGGAGCTGTTTTTT.

The J gene is TRBJ1-1, the V gene TRBV28; D perhaps matches TRBD1 (5 bases). Trimming stripped 7 bases from V and 1 base from J, with 16 bases between. The CDR3 extends over 15 amino acids. Germline CDR1 is MDHEN and CDR2 is SYDVKM. The DNA of the CDR3 is TGTGCCAGCACCCAATGGGGCAGGGCGAACACTGAAGCTTTCTTT. It specifies CASTQWGRANTEAFF.

A few counts support this clonotype. V and J are TRBV6-1 and TRBJ2-4; weak D call: TRBD1 (5 bases). This CDR3 spans 13 amino acids. In germline, CDR1 is MNHNS, CDR2 SASEGT. The V end lost 10 bases, the J end lost 0 bases, and 10 bases lay between the germline ends. CDR3 amino acids: CAMSQGAKNIQYF. DNA of the CDR3: TGTGCCATGTCTCAGGGAGCCAAAAACATTCAGTACTTC.

Only a few counts were recorded for this clonotype. This rearrangement joins TRBV29-1 to TRBJ2-7, with 8 bases aligning to TRBD2. V shed 7 bases, J shed 6 bases, and the junction held 11 bases outside the gene matches. Germline V gene lookup returns CDR1 SQVTM and CDR2 ANQGSEA. This CDR3 has 13 amino acids. The CDR3 DNA follows: TGCAGCGCCCACCCCCGGGAGGGCTCCGAGCAGTACTTC. Translation: CSAHPREGSEQYF.

This clonotype came up many times. The rearrangement uses TRBV4-2 and TRBJ2-1, with TRBD1 identical over 7 bases. Trimming removed 4 bases from V and 0 bases from J; junction bases left unmatched: 6. CDR3 size: 16 residues. Germline V gene lookup returns CDR1 LGHNA and CDR2 YNFKEQ. The CDR3 region has the DNA TGTGCCAGCAGCCCGCAGGGGGTTAGCTCCTACAATGAGCAGTTCTTC. Amino acids: CASSPQGVSSYNEQFF.

This clonotype was seen at least ten times. The V and J genes are TRBV7-2 and TRBJ2-3, with D unclear. CDR3 size: 15 residues. Germline V lookup: CDR1 SGHTA, CDR2 FQGNSA. Between the trimmed V and J ends, which lost 6 bases and 1 base, there was a span of 14 bases. The CDR3 loop is CASRPPRVGTDTQYF. The DNA of the CDR3 is TGTGCCAGCAGACCACCTAGGGTAGGCACAGATACGCAGTATTTT.

The table lists this clonotype with a few counts. The rearrangement links TRBV7-9 to TRBJ2-5, with D perhaps TRBD1 or TRBD2 (5 bases each). The V gene's germline CDR1 is SEHNR and CDR2 FQNEAQ (reference sequence). The CDR3 contains 15 residues. V lost 5 bases to trimming and J lost 5 bases, with 18 bases between them. CDR3 bases: TGTGCCAGCAGCCGAGGGGACGGGGTGGTGGAGACCCAGTACTTC. Its translation: CASSRGDGVVETQYF. Full variable domain (remainder filled in from reference TRBV7-9 and TRBJ2-5): DTGVSQNPRHKITKRGQNVTFRCDPISEHNRLYWYRQTLGQGPEFLTYFQNEAQLEKSRLLSDRFSAERPKGSFSTLEIQRTEQGDSAMYLCASSRGDGVVETQYFGPGTRLLVL.

This clonotype was picked up a small number of times. The chain recombines TRBV20-1 with TRBJ2-1, with D perhaps TRBD2 (6 bases). This CDR3 has 11 amino acids. CDR1 is DFQATT and CDR2 is SNEGSKA in the germline V gene (reference sequence). The CDR3 sequence is CSPGLGNEQFF. DNA for the CDR3: TGCAGCCCGGGACTGGGGAATGAGCAGTTCTTC.